These T cell receptor beta chains were read from a single sample in a study of blood T cell repertoires in COVID-19. TCRdb's copy holds only in-frame clones and misses some; the assay was immunoSEQ multiplex PCR. This table has around 700,000 clones, about 87% appearing once. The sample was peripheral blood. These receptors all come from a young woman with acute or convalescent COVID-19. Both conserved end residues are part of each CDR3. The D gene is left open where the match is weak. Part of the rows lack a size; the others show once, few, many or a class for expanded clones.

v_gene,abundance,d_gene,j_gene,CDR3nt,CDR3aa
TRBV7-9,NA,NA,TRBJ1-5,TGTGCCAGCAGCCCTGAGACTTTTTACGGTCAGCCCCAGCATTTT,CASSPETFYGQPQHF
TRBV6-6,once,NA,TRBJ1-5,TGTGCCAGCAGTTCGGTTAGTTATCAGCCCCAGCATTTT,CASSSVSYQPQHF
TRBV30,NA,NA,TRBJ1-5,TGTGCCTGGAGTAGGAAGGGGTCAATCCAGCCCCAGCATTTT,CAWSRKGSIQPQHF
TRBV29-1,NA,NA,TRBJ1-2,TGCAGCGTTGAAGATCCACGGGGGAACTATGGCTACACCTTC,CSVEDPRGNYGYTF
TRBV3-1/TRBV3-2,NA,TRBD1,TRBJ1-6,TGTGCCAGCAGCCAACCCCGGGACAGGGAAATGCGGGGGGTGAATTCACCCCTCCACTTT,CASSQPRDREMRGVNSPLHF
TRBV14,NA,TRBD1,TRBJ1-4,TGTGCCAGCAGCCTTGGAGGACAGGGTTGGGAAAAACTGTTTTTT,CASSLGGQGWEKLFF
TRBV7-8,NA,NA,TRBJ1-5,TGTGCCAGCAGCTTAGGAGTCAATCAGCCCCAGCATTTT,CASSLGVNQPQHF
TRBV30,NA,TRBD1,TRBJ2-7,TGTGCCTGGAGTGTACCTGAGACAGGGATCCCCCACGAGCAGTACTTC,CAWSVPETGIPHEQYF
TRBV19,few,NA,TRBJ1-3,TGTGCCAGTAGCTACACAGGGATTACCTCTGGAAACACCATATATTTT,CASSYTGITSGNTIYF
TRBV7-9,NA,NA,TRBJ2-7,TGTGCCAGCAGTGAGACCTCGGGGCAGTACTTC,CASSETSGQYF
TRBV12-5,NA,TRBD2,TRBJ2-1,TGTGCTAGTGGTCCAGGACTAGCGGGGGGCGAGAAGCAGTTCTTC,CASGPGLAGGEKQFF
TRBV2,few,TRBD1,TRBJ1-6,TGTGCCAGCAGTGAAGGAAAGGGGATGGCAGGGGGAAATTCACCCCTCCACTTT,CASSEGKGMAGGNSPLHF
TRBV5-1,once,TRBD1,TRBJ1-1,TGCGCCAGCAGCATGGGACAGACTTTGAACACTGAAGCTTTCTTT,CASSMGQTLNTEAFF
TRBV29-1,NA,TRBD1,TRBJ1-1,TGCAGCGTCCAAGGACAGGGAGTGATCAGTGAAGCTTTCTTT,CSVQGQGVISEAFF
TRBV20-1,NA,NA,TRBJ1-2,TGCAGTGCCCCGGGTCTTTCCTTC,CSAPGLSF
TRBV7-9,NA,TRBD2,TRBJ2-6,TGTGCCAGCAGCCCTAGCGGGGGACGTACTGGGGCCAACGTCCTGACTTTC,CASSPSGGRTGANVLTF
TRBV6-2/TRBV6-3,NA,TRBD2,TRBJ2-1,TGTGCCAGCAGTTATTTGCTAGCGGGGTACAATGAGCAGTTCTTC,CASSYLLAGYNEQFF
TRBV25-1,NA,NA,TRBJ1-2,TGTGCCAGCAGTGAGAACTACTATGGCTACACCTTC,CASSENYYGYTF
TRBV5-5,NA,NA,TRBJ1-2,TGTGCCAGCAGTGAAGGGAGCTATGGCTACACCTTC,CASSEGSYGYTF
TRBV13,once,TRBD1,TRBJ2-5,TGTGCCAGCAGCTCCACGGGACAGCTACAAGAGACCCAGTACTTC,CASSSTGQLQETQYF
TRBV4-2,NA,NA,TRBJ1-2,TGTGCCAGCAGCCAAGTTGATGGGGCGGGAGGCTACACCTTC,CASSQVDGAGGYTF
TRBV2,once,NA,TRBJ1-1,TGTGCCAGCGTACAGGGAATCGCTGAAGCTTTCTTT,CASVQGIAEAFF
TRBV9,once,TRBD2,TRBJ2-1,TGTGCCAGCAGCGCTCCCGGGACTAGCGGGGGGGCGAATGAGCAGTTCTTC,CASSAPGTSGGANEQFF
TRBV7-2,NA,TRBD2,TRBJ2-3,TGTGCCAGCAGCTTAGCGCCGACTAGCGGGAGCACAGATACGCAGTATTTT,CASSLAPTSGSTDTQYF
TRBV2,NA,TRBD2,TRBJ2-7,TGTGCCAGCAGACTAGCGGGGGTGTCCTACGAGCAGTACTTC,CASRLAGVSYEQYF
TRBV7-9,NA,TRBD2,TRBJ2-3,TGTGCCAGCAGCTTAAGCTACGGGGGGACCACAGATACGCAGTATTTT,CASSLSYGGTTDTQYF
TRBV25-1,few,TRBD1,TRBJ2-7,TGTGCCAGCAGTGAATGGGACAGAATCGAGCAGTACTTC,CASSEWDRIEQYF
TRBV6-5,NA,NA,TRBJ1-1,TGTGCCAGCAGTTACGCTAACACAGGGCGCACTGAAGCTTTCTTT,CASSYANTGRTEAFF
TRBV2,NA,TRBD2,TRBJ2-7,TGTGCCAGCACCTTCGGGACTAGCGGGGGTTACGAGCAGTACTTC,CASTFGTSGGYEQYF
TRBV4-1,NA,TRBD1,TRBJ1-5,TGCGCCAGCAGCCAAGATCGGGGGACAGGGGGCCAGCCCCAGCATTTT,CASSQDRGTGGQPQHF
TRBV7-9,NA,TRBD2,TRBJ2-7,TGTGCCAGCAGCTTAGGGACTAGCGGGGGATACGAGCAGTACTTC,CASSLGTSGGYEQYF
TRBV12-5,NA,TRBD1,TRBJ2-7,TGTGCTAGTGGTTTGGGGGACAGGTACGAGCAGTACTTC,CASGLGDRYEQYF
TRBV7-6,NA,TRBD1,TRBJ1-1,TGTGCCAGCAGCTTAGAGGGGGCCACTGAAGCTTTCTTT,CASSLEGATEAFF
TRBV19,NA,NA,TRBJ1-1,TGTGCCAGTAGTATAGATCCCGGGGGTAACACTGAAGCTTTCTTT,CASSIDPGGNTEAFF
TRBV24-1,many,TRBD1,TRBJ1-1,TGTGCCACCAGTGATGTGGGACAGAAGAACACTGAAGCTTTCTTT,CATSDVGQKNTEAFF
TRBV9,NA,TRBD2,TRBJ2-1,TGTGCCAGCAGCGCGACCGGGGGGGCCGCGGATGAGCAGTTCTTC,CASSATGGAADEQFF
TRBV12-5,NA,TRBD1,TRBJ1-6,TGTGCTAGTGGTTCACCGGGACAGGGTAATTCACCCCTCCACTTT,CASGSPGQGNSPLHF
TRBV6-5,once,NA,TRBJ2-7,TGTGCCAGCAGTTACCCCCAGGGGACCCACGAGCAGTACTTC,CASSYPQGTHEQYF
TRBV3-1/TRBV3-2,NA,TRBD1,TRBJ1-1,TGTGCCAGCAGCCACCGGACAGGGGTTATCACTGAAGCTTTCTTT,CASSHRTGVITEAFF
TRBV19,NA,TRBD1,TRBJ2-7,TGTGCCAGTAGTATAGCAGGGGGACAGGGCTACGAGCAGTACTTC,CASSIAGGQGYEQYF
TRBV4-3,once,NA,TRBJ1-1,TGCGCCAGCAGCCAATGGGGACAACTAAACACTGAAGCTTTCTTT,CASSQWGQLNTEAFF
TRBV6-4,NA,NA,TRBJ1-2,TGTGCCAGCAGTGAGACAGGCCAGGGGCTTGGCTACACCTTC,CASSETGQGLGYTF
TRBV7-9,once,NA,TRBJ2-2,TGTGCCAGCAGCTTAGAGGGCGCTAGCGAGGACACCGGGGAGCTGTTTTTT,CASSLEGASEDTGELFF
TRBV6-5,NA,TRBD2,TRBJ2-1,TGTGCCAGCAACCTCGCGCGGGGGTTTAGTGGTGAGCAGTTCTTC,CASNLARGFSGEQFF
TRBV9,NA,NA,TRBJ1-2,TGTGCCAGCAGCGTAGATCGGCAGGGCGATGGCTACACCTTC,CASSVDRQGDGYTF
TRBV27,NA,NA,TRBJ2-5,TGTGCCAGCAGTTCCAGTGCCTTGTCCGAGACCCAGTACTTC,CASSSSALSETQYF
TRBV19,NA,TRBD1,TRBJ2-7,TGTGCCAGTAGTATAAGTATGGCAGGGGGCAGGAAGCAGTACTTC,CASSISMAGGRKQYF
TRBV6-5,few,TRBD2,TRBJ2-1,TGTGCCACCTTAGCGGGGGGATACAATGAGCAGTTCTTC,CATLAGGYNEQFF
TRBV21-1,NA,NA,TRBJ2-3,TGTGCCGGACCCGGATGGCGGGGCACAGATACGCAGTATTTT,CAGPGWRGTDTQYF
TRBV13,once,NA,TRBJ2-3,TGTGCCACTAAGACAGACCTACAAGACTTCACAGATACGCAGTATTTT,CATKTDLQDFTDTQYF
TRBV15,NA,NA,TRBJ1-1,TGTGCCACCAGCCAAGGAGTGTTGTTATACACTGAAGCTTTCTTT,CATSQGVLLYTEAFF
TRBV27,NA,TRBD1,TRBJ1-4,TGTGCCAGCGGGGGGGCAGGGGGCGTTCTTTGGGAAAAACTGTTTTTT,CASGGAGGVLWEKLFF
TRBV10-3,NA,TRBD1,TRBJ1-1,TGTGCCATCAGTGGAGGACAGGGGTACACTGAAGCTTTCTTT,CAISGGQGYTEAFF
TRBV4-3,NA,TRBD1,TRBJ2-3,TGCGCCAGCAGCCTAAAGTATGGACAGGGGGCAGATACGCAGTATTTT,CASSLKYGQGADTQYF
TRBV19,NA,TRBD1,TRBJ1-1,TGTGCCAGTTCCCCCGGGACAGGTTTGAACACTGAAGCTTTCTTT,CASSPGTGLNTEAFF
TRBV19,NA,TRBD1,TRBJ1-2,TGTGCCAGTACTCCCCTGGTTTTCGACAGGGATTTAGTTGGCTACACCTTC,CASTPLVFDRDLVGYTF
TRBV6-5,NA,NA,TRBJ2-1,TGTGCCAGCCAGTTGAAGCTTGAGGAGAGGGTCTTC,CASQLKLEERVF
TRBV27,NA,NA,TRBJ2-7,TGTGCCAGCAGTTTATCGTATAGACTCCTGAGCTCCTACGAGCAGTACTTC,CASSLSYRLLSSYEQYF